These 18 T cell receptor beta chains were all obtained from the same sample, sequenced in a study of beta chain features in type 1 diabetes. Study findings and constraints: People with Type 1 diabetes carried modestly yet significantly shorter TCRB CDR3s in all four CD4+ subsets.

Antigen specificity for these receptors is unknown. The isolated RNA, all of it, was reverse transcribed, so expressed TCRB transcripts were what got sequenced. Sequencing was performed with immunoSEQ multiplex PCR; in TCRdb, only in-frame clones are kept and a portion is missing. The sample holds 95,000 to 150,000 clones, over 15% seen once. Sequenced: central memory CD4+ T cells from blood. These receptors all stem from a man aged 25-45 years with type 1 diabetes.

The chain couples TRBV6-5 to TRBJ1-3; 7 bases agree with TRBD1. Trimming at V came to 6 bases and at J to 13 bases, leaving 12 bases not matched to a gene. The CDR3 runs to 13 residues. The germline CDR1 and CDR2 sequences are MNHEY and SVGAGI. The CDR3 spells CASSLLTQGQIYF. CDR3 nucleotides: TGTGCCAGCAGCCTACTGACACAGGGACAGATATATTTT.

This chain uses TRBV6-6 with TRBJ1-2, with 7 positions matching TRBD1. V dropped 7 bases and J dropped 7; count of bases not matched to a gene: 6. Per the germline V gene, CDR1 is MNHNY and CDR2 is SVGAGI (reference sequence). CDR3 length: 12 amino acids. The CDR3 is CASTQQGSGYTF. The CDR3 DNA reads as TGTGCCAGCACCCAACAGGGGAGTGGCTACACCTTC.

This clone was counted only a few times. The J gene is TRBJ1-6, the V gene TRBV7-2, with D perhaps TRBD1 (5 bases). Between the trimmed V and J ends, which lost 5 bases and 5 bases, there was a span of 16 bases. The CDR3 contains 16 residues. Looked up from germline, CDR1 is SGHTA and CDR2 is FQGNSA. CDR3 nucleotide sequence: TGTGCCAGCAGCCCGGAATCCCCGGGACATAATTCACCCCTCCACTTT. Its protein is CASSPESPGHNSPLHF.

The genes are TRBV7-8 and TRBJ1-6; D unclear. With 2 bases removed from V and 3 bases from J, the gap between germline ends came to 8 bases. Per the germline V gene, CDR1 is SGHVS and CDR2 is FQNEAQ. The CDR3 is made up of 15 amino acids. This CDR3 is CASSLMLDYNSPLHF. The DNA for the CDR3 is TGTGCCAGCAGCTTAATGCTGGACTATAATTCACCCCTCCACTTT.

Note on this clone: At one of its ends the junction is not consistent with the germline gene, which may arise from a read error. V is TRBV7-7 and J is TRBJ2-1; a weak D match, TRBD1 (6 bases). Germline V lookup: CDR1 SSHAT, CDR2 FNYEAQ (reference sequence). The CDR3 has 15 amino acids. CDR3 coding DNA: TGTGCTAGCAGCTTAGGTGCAGGGGATTACAATGAGCAGTTCTTC. Translation gives CASSLGAGDYNEQFF.

The chain is built from TRBV7-2 and TRBJ2-1; the match to TRBD1 covers 7 bases. The trim removed 5 bases at V and 5 bases at J, leaving 3 bases unmatched. The CDR3 runs to 13 residues. Germline V gene lookup returns CDR1 SGHTA and CDR2 FQGNSA. The CDR3 DNA is TGTGCCAGCAGCGTGGGACAGAACAATGAGCAGTTCTTC. Encoded protein: CASSVGQNNEQFF.

The chain uses TRBV28 and TRBJ2-1; 7 bases are shared with TRBD1. V was clipped by 6 bases and J by 4 bases; unmatched bases: 9. Germline lookup yields CDR1 MDHEN and CDR2 SYDVKM. CDR3 length: 15 amino acids. The CDR3 protein is CASRQTTGTYNEQFF. CDR3 nucleotide sequence: TGTGCCAGCAGACAAACGACAGGGACATACAATGAGCAGTTCTTC.

In its sample, this clone was seen a few times. The genes are TRBV4-1 and TRBJ2-7, with D possibly matching TRBD1 (7 bases). The CDR3 loop spans 15 amino acids. Per germline, CDR1 MGHRA and CDR2 YSYEKL. V gave up 3 bases and J gave up 6 bases, with 18 bases separating them. The CDR3 reads CASSHPDRPGAEQYF. In DNA, the CDR3 is TGCGCCAGCAGCCACCCGGACAGGCCGGGGGCCGAGCAGTACTTC.

The chain carries TRBV5-1 and TRBJ2-7; D is undetermined. Between the trimmed V and J ends, which lost 2 bases and 4 bases, there was a span of 4 bases. The CDR3 spans 11 residues. The V gene's germline CDR1 is SGHRS and CDR2 YFSETQ. As DNA, the CDR3 is TGCGCCAGCAGCTTAGGTTACGAGCAGTACTTC. Translation gives CASSLGYEQYF.

The chain is built from TRBV4-3 and TRBJ1-4; the D is unclear. Germline-derived CDR1 and CDR2 are LGHNA and YSLEER. The germline V and J ends were trimmed by 0 bases and 7 bases, with 15 bases remaining between them. This CDR3 region has 16 residues. CDR3: CASSQDGTAALEKLFF. CDR3 coding DNA: TGCGCCAGCAGCCAAGATGGAACTGCCGCCCTTGAAAAACTGTTTTTT.

The genes are TRBV18 and TRBJ2-6; D assignment may be TRBD1 or TRBD2 (5 bases each). Per the germline V gene, CDR1 is KGHSH and CDR2 is LQKENI. The CDR3 spans 17 residues. V was pared by 3 bases and J by 0 bases, with 12 bases between. The CDR3 nucleotides are TGTGCCAGCTCACCCCGGGGCCTGAGCTCTGGGGCCAACGTCCTGACTTTC. Protein sequence: CASSPRGLSSGANVLTF. Filled out from reference TRBV18 and TRBJ2-6, the complete variable domain reads NAGVMQNPRHLVRRRGQEARLRCSPMKGHSHVYWYRQLPEEGLKFMVYLQKENIIDESGMPKERFSAEFPKEGPSILRIQQVVRGDSAAYFCASSPRGLSSGANVLTFGAGSRLTVL.

V and J are TRBV5-6 and TRBJ1-1; the D is unclear. V was cut by 0 bases and J by 2 bases, with 14 bases left in between. Germline V lookup: CDR1 SGHDT, CDR2 YYEEEE. CDR3 length: 16 amino acids. The CDR3 sequence: CASSLVRADPNTEAFF. As DNA, the CDR3 is TGTGCCAGCAGCTTGGTCCGCGCAGACCCCAACACTGAAGCTTTCTTT.

The chain carries TRBV7-2 and TRBJ1-6; no firm D call. Germline CDR1 reads SGHTA; CDR2 reads FQGNSA. This CDR3 is 13 amino acids long. Deletions cut 5 bases from V and 8 bases from J, with 10 bases between. The CDR3 spells CASSGRGYSPLHF. CDR3 sequence (DNA): TGTGCCAGCAGCGGGCGGGGTTATTCACCCCTCCACTTT.

In this sample, this clone turned up many times. The rearrangement links TRBV10-3 to TRBJ1-2; D is possibly TRBD1 (5 bases). Germline CDR1 reads ENHRY; CDR2 reads SYGVKD. The CDR3 is made up of 17 amino acids. Trimming took 0 bases from V and 0 from J, leaving 14 bases between them. DNA for the CDR3: TGTGCCATCAGTGAGTCGGCAGGGATATTAGCTAACTATGGCTACACCTTC. This sequence encodes CAISESAGILANYGYTF.

This clone was seen at least ten times. This chain joins TRBV19 and TRBJ2-1; D might be TRBD1 or TRBD2, each matching 5 bases. The CDR3 contains 14 residues. V gave up 3 bases and J gave up 4 bases, with 10 bases separating them. Germline V gene lookup returns CDR1 LNHDA and CDR2 SQIVND (reference sequence). CDR3 loop: CASSIGREYNEQFF. Here the CDR3 DNA reads TGTGCCAGTAGTATTGGCAGGGAGTACAATGAGCAGTTCTTC.

This clone was found a few times. The V and J genes are TRBV6-6 and TRBJ1-1, with TRBD1 matching 7 bases. In germline, CDR1 is MNHNY, CDR2 SVGAGI (reference sequence). V shed 3 bases, J shed 1 base, and the junction held 5 bases outside the gene matches. The CDR3 loop spans 15 amino acids. In DNA form, the CDR3 reads TGTGCCAGCAGTTATTCGGGACAGCGGAACACTGAAGCTTTCTTT. Translation: CASSYSGQRNTEAFF.

J is TRBJ1-2 and V is TRBV4-3; 7 nucleotides agree with TRBD1. The CDR3 extends over 15 amino acids. Germline V CDR1 and CDR2: LGHNA, YSLEER. V lost 3 bases to trimming and J lost 7 bases; unmatched junction nucleotides: 11. CDR3 loop: CASSQARQGVGGYTF. In DNA form, the CDR3 reads TGCGCCAGCAGCCAGGCGCGACAGGGAGTGGGTGGCTACACCTTC.

This clone was seen only a few times. The chain is built from TRBV11-2 and TRBJ2-5; 7 bases fit TRBD2. CDR1 is SGHAT and CDR2 is FQNNGV in the germline V gene. The CDR3 spans 15 residues. Unmatched junction bases numbered 10, after V lost 5 bases and J lost 4 bases. For the CDR3, the DNA is TGTGCCAGCAGCCCGGGGCAGCGGGGTCTAGAGACCCAGTACTTC. Translating it yields CASSPGQRGLETQYF.